The clone carrying this TCR beta chain was seen repeatedly, ten times or more. The antigen remains undetermined. A total of 2 million PBMCs stored at -80 degrees C provided the unsorted libraries. This specimen comes from a study of neurological immune-mediated disorders. It was by 5'RACE with 10-nucleotide random UMIs that the cDNA was made. The output of every sequencing run exceeded 170 million TCR-beta sequences, derived from 15-18 subjects. TCRdb analysed the 5' RACE reads with MiXCR anew, one entry per CDR3 protein. The table has about 66,000 distinct CDR3 sequences, 3% to 4% seen once. Study-wide points: The repertoires of 18 of 34 multiple sclerosis patients were placed by phylogenetic grouping in a single related-CDR3 cluster, which may be a signature.

Specimen: PBMCs. This clonotype originated in a man between 40 and 49 years old with multiple sclerosis.

In nucleotides, the CDR3 is TGCAGTGCTAGAGATAATTGGGGGGGCGGTCAGCCCCAGCATTTT. As protein: CSARDNWGGGQPQHF. The chain joins TRBV20-1 to TRBJ1-5; D might be TRBD1 (6 bases). The ends were cut back, 0 bases at V and 6 bases at J, with 15 bases in the middle. Germline assignment: CDR1 DFQATT and CDR2 SNEGSKA (reference sequence). The length of the CDR3 is 15 residues.